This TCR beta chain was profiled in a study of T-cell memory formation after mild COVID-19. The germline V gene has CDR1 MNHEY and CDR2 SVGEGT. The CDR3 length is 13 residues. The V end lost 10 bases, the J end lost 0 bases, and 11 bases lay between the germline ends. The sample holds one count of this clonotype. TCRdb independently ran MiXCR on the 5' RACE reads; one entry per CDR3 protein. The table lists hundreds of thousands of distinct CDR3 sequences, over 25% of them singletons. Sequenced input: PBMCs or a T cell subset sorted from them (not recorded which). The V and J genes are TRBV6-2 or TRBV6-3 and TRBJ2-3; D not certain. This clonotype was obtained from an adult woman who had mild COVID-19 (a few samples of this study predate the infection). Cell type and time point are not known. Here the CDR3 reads CAIRKVSTDTQYF. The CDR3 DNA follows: TGTGCCATTAGGAAGGTGAGCACAGATACGCAGTATTTT.